This T cell receptor beta chain was profiled in a study of shared clonotypes between healthy human individuals. Findings and limits, study-wide: Some naive CD4 clonotypes, roughly 5%, turned up in common across a handful of donors.

The table came from immunoSEQ multiplex PCR; TCRdb's copy has only in-frame clones and leaves some out. In the table there are 2 million to 2.5 million clones, roughly 94% of which are singletons. This clone was observed a single time. Antigen unknown. The sequence derives from a man aged 18 to 29 in good health. Input material: naive CD4+ T cells sorted from blood. Regarding subset: CD45RA+ positively selected.

In DNA, the CDR3 is TGTGCCAGCAGTTTACGGACCTACGAGCAGTACTTC. This gives the protein CASSLRTYEQYF. This rearrangement joins TRBV28 to TRBJ2-5; no reliable D call. The better agreement between TRBJ2-7 and the DNA end casts doubt on the J call. In germline, CDR1 is MDHEN, CDR2 SYDVKM. The CDR3 loop spans 12 amino acids.